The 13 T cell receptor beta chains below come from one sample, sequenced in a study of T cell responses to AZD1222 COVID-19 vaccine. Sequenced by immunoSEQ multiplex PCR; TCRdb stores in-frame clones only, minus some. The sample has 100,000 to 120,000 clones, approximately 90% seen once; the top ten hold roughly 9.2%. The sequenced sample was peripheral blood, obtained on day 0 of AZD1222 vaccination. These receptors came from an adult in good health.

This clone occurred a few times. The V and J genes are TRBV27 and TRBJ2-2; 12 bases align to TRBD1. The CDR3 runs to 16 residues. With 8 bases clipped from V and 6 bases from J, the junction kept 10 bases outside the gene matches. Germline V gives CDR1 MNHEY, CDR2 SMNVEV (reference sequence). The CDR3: CASSPRDRGRPGELFF. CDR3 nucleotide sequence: TGTGCCAGCTCCCCACGGGACAGGGGGCGCCCCGGGGAGCTGTTTTTT.

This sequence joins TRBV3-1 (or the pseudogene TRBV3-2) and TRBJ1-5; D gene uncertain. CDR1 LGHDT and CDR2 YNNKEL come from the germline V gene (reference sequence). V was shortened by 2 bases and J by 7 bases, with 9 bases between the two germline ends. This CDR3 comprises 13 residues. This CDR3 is CASSQSFSQPQHF. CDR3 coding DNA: TGTGCCAGCAGCCAATCGTTTTCACAGCCCCAGCATTTT.

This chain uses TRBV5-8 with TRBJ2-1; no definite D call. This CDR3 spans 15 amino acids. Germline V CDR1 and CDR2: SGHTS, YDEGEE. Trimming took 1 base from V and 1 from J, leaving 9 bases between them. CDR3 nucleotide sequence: TGTGCCAGCAGCTTGCTGGCCGTATCCTACAATGAGCAGTTCTTC. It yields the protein CASSLLAVSYNEQFF.

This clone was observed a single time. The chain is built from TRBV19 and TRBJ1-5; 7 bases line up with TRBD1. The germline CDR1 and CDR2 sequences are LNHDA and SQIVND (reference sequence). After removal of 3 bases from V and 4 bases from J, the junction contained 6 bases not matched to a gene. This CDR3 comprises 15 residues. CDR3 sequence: CASSISRDRNQPQHF. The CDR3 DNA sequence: TGTGCCAGTAGTATTTCCCGGGACAGAAATCAGCCCCAGCATTTT.

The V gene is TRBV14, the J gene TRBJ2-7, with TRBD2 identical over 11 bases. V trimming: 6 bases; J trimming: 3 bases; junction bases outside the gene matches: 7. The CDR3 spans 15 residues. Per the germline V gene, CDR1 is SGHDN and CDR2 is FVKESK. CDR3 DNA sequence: TGTGCCAGCAGGCGGACTAGCGGGCCCATCTACGAGCAGTACTTC. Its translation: CASRRTSGPIYEQYF.

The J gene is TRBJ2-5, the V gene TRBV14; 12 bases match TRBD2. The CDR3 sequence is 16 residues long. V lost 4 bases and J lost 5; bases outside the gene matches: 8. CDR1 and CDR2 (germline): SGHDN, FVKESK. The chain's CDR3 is CASSPLLAGGWETQYF. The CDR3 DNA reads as TGTGCCAGCAGCCCGCTACTAGCGGGAGGTTGGGAGACCCAGTACTTC.

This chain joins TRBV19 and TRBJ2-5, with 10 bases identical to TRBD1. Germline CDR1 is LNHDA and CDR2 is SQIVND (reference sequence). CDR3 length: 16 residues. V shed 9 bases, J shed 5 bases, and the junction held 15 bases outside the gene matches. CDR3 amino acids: CASASGTGASWETQYF. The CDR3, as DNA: TGTGCCAGCGCATCCGGGACAGGGGCCTCGTGGGAGACCCAGTACTTC.

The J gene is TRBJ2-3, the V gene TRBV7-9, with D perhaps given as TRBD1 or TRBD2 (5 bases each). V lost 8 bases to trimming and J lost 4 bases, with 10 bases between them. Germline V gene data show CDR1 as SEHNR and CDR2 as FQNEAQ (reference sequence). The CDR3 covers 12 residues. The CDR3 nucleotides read TGTGCCAGCCAGGGAGTATCAGATACGCAGTATTTT. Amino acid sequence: CASQGVSDTQYF.

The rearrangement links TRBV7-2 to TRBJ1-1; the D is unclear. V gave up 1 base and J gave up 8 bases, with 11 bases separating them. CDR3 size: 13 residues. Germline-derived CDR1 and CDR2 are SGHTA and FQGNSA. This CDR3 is CASSLESQIEAFF. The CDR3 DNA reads TGTGCCAGCAGCTTAGAATCCCAGATAGAAGCTTTCTTT.

The CDR3 sequence: CASRGDGFSGNTIYF. The CDR3 coding sequence is TGTGCCAGTAGGGGGGACGGCTTCTCTGGAAACACCATATATTTT. The chain uses TRBV19 and TRBJ1-3; tentatively, D is TRBD1 (5 bases). Germline loops: CDR1 LNHDA, CDR2 SQIVND (reference sequence). The CDR3 consists of 15 residues. Trimming removed 6 bases from V and 0 bases from J, with 12 bases in between.

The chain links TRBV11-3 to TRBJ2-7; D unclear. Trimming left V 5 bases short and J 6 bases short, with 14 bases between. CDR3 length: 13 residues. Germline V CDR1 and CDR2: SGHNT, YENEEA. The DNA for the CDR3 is TGTGCCAGCAGCCCAACAGCGAAGGGCGAGCAGTACTTC. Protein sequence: CASSPTAKGEQYF.

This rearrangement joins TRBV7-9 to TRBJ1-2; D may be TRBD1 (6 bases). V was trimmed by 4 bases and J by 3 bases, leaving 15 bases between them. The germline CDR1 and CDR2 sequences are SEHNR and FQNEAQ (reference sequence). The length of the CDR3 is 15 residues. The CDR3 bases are TGTGCCAGCAGCTCCTCGGGGGGGCGCTACTATGGCTACACCTTC. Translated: CASSSSGGRYYGYTF.

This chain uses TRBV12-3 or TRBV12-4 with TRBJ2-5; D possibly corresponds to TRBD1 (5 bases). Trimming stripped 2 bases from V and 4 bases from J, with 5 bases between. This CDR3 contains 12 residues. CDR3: CASSLRGETQYF. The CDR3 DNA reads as TGTGCCAGCAGTTTAAGGGGAGAGACCCAGTACTTC.